A single sample is the source of the 20 T cell receptor beta chains below, sequenced in a study of blood T cell repertoires in COVID-19. The repertoire was sequenced with immunoSEQ multiplex PCR; TCRdb's copy has only in-frame clones and lacks some. The repertoire has a few hundred thousand clones, roughly 90% of them found once; the top ten carry about 1.7%. Material: peripheral blood. The origin of the receptors is a woman in her twenties or thirties with COVID-19, enrolled during active disease.

The chain links TRBV5-1 to TRBJ1-2; a weak D match, TRBD1 (6 bases). Germline values: CDR1 SGHRS, CDR2 YFSETQ. Trimming removed 4 bases at V and 6 bases at J, with 16 bases between. This CDR3 is 14 amino acids long. The CDR3 coding sequence is TGCGCCAGCAGCCCTCTGCCAGGGGCGGATGGCTACACCTTC. Translation gives CASSPLPGADGYTF.

The V call is TRBV5-1, the J call TRBJ1-1, with D uncertain. V was pared by 1 base and J by 1 base, with 11 bases between. CDR1 SGHRS and CDR2 YFSETQ come from the germline V gene. The CDR3 contains 15 residues. CDR3 nucleotides: TGCGCCAGCAGCTTGAGGACTACAGCGAACACTGAAGCTTTCTTT. It specifies CASSLRTTANTEAFF.

This clone was detected a few times. This CDR3 is CASSAASGEGTGELFF. The CDR3 coding sequence is TGTGCCAGCAGTGCGGCTAGCGGGGAGGGTACCGGGGAGCTGTTTTTT. The V call is TRBV6-1, the J call TRBJ2-2; TRBD2 matches 9 bases. V trimming: 4 bases; J trimming: 5 bases; junction bases outside the gene matches: 8. This CDR3 has 16 residues. The germline V gene encodes CDR1 MNHNS and CDR2 SASEGT.

The CDR3 loop is CASSLERGGFETQYF. The CDR3 nucleotides read TGTGCCAGCAGCTTGGAGCGGGGGGGCTTTGAGACCCAGTACTTC. This rearrangement joins TRBV5-8 to TRBJ2-5, with 10 bases aligning to TRBD2. The CDR3 length is 15 residues. The V gene end was trimmed by 0 bases and the J gene end by 5 bases; junction bases not matched to a gene: 4. Germline CDR1 SGHTS, CDR2 YDEGEE.

The chain recombines TRBV20-1 with TRBJ1-2; no clear D gene. The V end was cut by 5 bases, the J end by 6 bases, with 10 bases between. Germline lookup yields CDR1 DFQATT and CDR2 SNEGSKA (reference sequence). The CDR3 has 11 amino acids. This chain's CDR3 is CSALGVNGYTF. The CDR3 DNA reads as TGCAGTGCTCTAGGTGTTAATGGCTACACCTTC.

The chain links TRBV28 to TRBJ1-5, with D possibly TRBD1 on 5 matching bases. The CDR3 is made up of 13 amino acids. From germline, CDR1 is MDHEN and CDR2 SYDVKM. The V and J ends lost 8 bases and 0 bases respectively, with 8 bases between them. This chain's CDR3 is CASGGGSNQPQHF. Written as DNA, the CDR3 is TGTGCCAGCGGGGGAGGTAGCAATCAGCCCCAGCATTTT.

This clone has more than one count but fewer than ten. This sequence joins TRBV9 and TRBJ1-6; 8 bases align to TRBD1. Germline CDR1 and CDR2: SGDLS and YYNGEE. The CDR3 spans 14 residues. Trimming cost V 3 bases and J 6 bases; bases outside gene matches: 2. For the CDR3, the DNA is TGTGCCAGCAGCGGAGGACAGGGTAATTCACCCCTCCACTTT. Protein sequence: CASSGGQGNSPLHF.

The rearrangement uses TRBV19 and TRBJ1-2, with 10 bases lining up with TRBD1. With 6 bases clipped from V and 1 base from J, the junction kept 5 bases outside the gene matches. This CDR3 has 15 residues. Germline CDR1 reads LNHDA; CDR2 reads SQIVND (reference sequence). This CDR3 reads CASRAGTGVNYGYTF. DNA for the CDR3: TGTGCCAGTAGGGCCGGGACAGGGGTTAACTATGGCTACACCTTC.

The rearrangement uses TRBV15 and TRBJ1-1; D call uncertain. Germline V lookup: CDR1 LNHNV, CDR2 YYDKDF (reference sequence). This CDR3 is 13 amino acids long. Trimming took 0 bases from V and 5 from J, leaving 7 bases between them. CDR3: CATSRDRGTEAFF. The DNA for the CDR3 is TGTGCCACCAGCAGAGATCGGGGTACTGAAGCTTTCTTT. The full variable domain, with the rest looked up from reference TRBV15 and TRBJ1-1, is DAMVIQNPRYQVTQFGKPVTLSCSQTLNHNVMYWYQQKSSQAPKLLFHYYDKDFNNEADTPDNFQSRRPNTSFCFLDIRSPGLGDTAMYLCATSRDRGTEAFFGQGTRLTVV.

The V and J genes are TRBV2 and TRBJ2-2, with a possible D match to TRBD2 (5 bases). Germline V gene sequence: CDR1 SNHLY, CDR2 FYNNEI. The V and J ends lost 6 bases and 1 base respectively, with 9 bases between them. This CDR3 is built from 14 residues. DNA for the CDR3: TGTGCCAGCAGAATTGGACTGAACACCGGGGAGCTGTTTTTT. Its translation is CASRIGLNTGELFF.

V usage is TRBV10-2 and J usage is TRBJ1-1; TRBD1 aligns across 12 bases. V was clipped by 10 bases and J by 5 bases; unmatched bases: 14. Germline V gene lookup returns CDR1 WSHSY and CDR2 SAAADI. The CDR3 extends over 16 amino acids. CDR3 amino acids: CATGPPPGQGATEAFF. CDR3 DNA: TGCGCCACCGGCCCGCCACCGGGACAGGGGGCAACTGAAGCTTTCTTT.

CDR3 bases: TGTGCCAGCAGCAGGGACAGACACTATGGCTACACCTTC. The encoded protein is CASSRDRHYGYTF. V usage is TRBV7-9 and J usage is TRBJ1-2; 7 nucleotides line up with TRBD1. V trimming: 5 bases; J trimming: 3 bases; junction bases outside the gene matches: 3. The germline gives CDR1 SEHNR, CDR2 FQNEAQ (reference sequence). The CDR3 is 13 amino acids. Looking up the rest from reference TRBV7-9 and TRBJ1-2 gives the full variable domain: DTGVSQNPRHKITKRGQNVTFRCDPISEHNRLYWYRQTLGQGPEFLTYFQNEAQLEKSRLLSDRFSAERPKGSFSTLEIQRTEQGDSAMYLCASSRDRHYGYTFGSGTRLTVV.

This clone is a singleton in its sample. CDR3 protein: CASSQGGTSYNSPLHF. The CDR3 bases are TGTGCCAGCAGCCAGGGCGGGACTTCCTATAATTCACCCCTCCACTTT. The chain recombines TRBV4-2 with TRBJ1-6; perhaps TRBD1 as D (5 bases). CDR1 is LGHNA and CDR2 is YNFKEQ in the germline V gene. V lost 3 bases and J lost 1, with 10 bases in between. The CDR3 runs 16 residues.

This sequence joins TRBV7-3 and TRBJ2-2; D is perhaps TRBD2 (6 bases). The CDR3 covers 16 residues. In germline, CDR1 is SGHTA, CDR2 FQGTGA. V shed 2 bases and J shed 1 base, with 11 bases lying between them. The CDR3 DNA reads TGTGCCAGCAGCTTAGGGTGGCGGGGGAACACCGGGGAGCTGTTTTTT. Protein product: CASSLGWRGNTGELFF.

This sequence joins TRBV6-6 and TRBJ2-7, with 12 nucleotides matching TRBD1. V trimming: 1 base; J trimming: 7 bases; junction bases outside the gene matches: 5. This CDR3 is 15 amino acids long. Germline lookup yields CDR1 MNHNY and CDR2 SVGAGI (reference sequence). The CDR3 loop reads CASSYLRDRGLEQYF. CDR3 in DNA: TGTGCCAGCAGTTACTTACGGGACAGGGGGCTTGAGCAGTACTTC.

This chain uses TRBV2 with TRBJ2-1; 7 bases agree with TRBD2. Germline assignment: CDR1 SNHLY and CDR2 FYNNEI. After removal of 4 bases from V and 4 bases from J, the junction contained 10 bases not matched to a gene. The CDR3 has 16 residues. The CDR3 reads CASSGEASGGYNEQFF. CDR3 sequence (DNA): TGTGCCAGCAGTGGGGAGGCTAGCGGTGGGTACAATGAGCAGTTCTTC. Looking up the rest from reference TRBV2 and TRBJ2-1 gives the full variable domain: EPEVTQTPSHQVTQMGQEVILRCVPISNHLYFYWYRQILGQKVEFLVSFYNNEISEKSEIFDDQFSVERPDGSNFTLKIRSTKLEDSAMYFCASSGEASGGYNEQFFGPGTRLTVL.

This chain joins TRBV11-2 and TRBJ2-1; 8 bases agree with TRBD2. This CDR3 has 15 amino acids. With 4 bases clipped from V and 2 bases from J, the junction kept 4 bases outside the gene matches. Per germline, CDR1 SGHAT and CDR2 FQNNGV. The CDR3 nucleotides are TGTGCCAGCAGCTCGGCGGGGGGTCCCTACAATGAGCAGTTCTTC. Residues: CASSSAGGPYNEQFF.

The table lists this clone with a count of one. The J gene is TRBJ2-3, the V gene TRBV6-6; TRBD1 matches 9 bases. The germline CDR1 and CDR2 sequences are MNHNY and SVGAGI (reference sequence). Trimming at V came to 2 bases and at J to 3 bases, leaving 6 bases not matched to a gene. The CDR3 sequence is 16 residues long. The CDR3 DNA reads as TGTGCCAGCAGTTACGATGGACAGGGGAGAACAGATACGCAGTATTTT. As protein: CASSYDGQGRTDTQYF.

The chain has TRBV30 and TRBJ1-2; D uncertain. Trimming took off 1 base at V and 6 bases at J, with 12 bases between the two ends. CDR1 and CDR2 from the germline V gene are GTSNPN and SVGIG (reference sequence). This CDR3 spans 13 amino acids. The CDR3 bases are TGTGCCTGGAGTGCCCGTCCGTATGATGGCTACACCTTC. It is translated as CAWSARPYDGYTF.

The rearrangement joins TRBV7-8 to TRBJ1-1; 8 bases line up with TRBD1. The CDR3 has 16 residues. V dropped 5 bases and J dropped 8; count of bases not matched to a gene: 16. The germline V gene encodes CDR1 SGHVS and CDR2 FQNEAQ. In DNA form, the CDR3 reads TGTGCCAGCAGCCCTCGACAGGGGCTCCTACCCGAAGAAGCTTTCTTT. Translated, it gives CASSPRQGLLPEEAFF. The full variable domain, rest sourced from reference TRBV7-8 and TRBJ1-1, is GAGVSQSPRYKVAKRGQDVALRCDPISGHVSLFWYQQALGQGPEFLTYFQNEAQLDKSGLPSDRFFAERPEGSVSTLKIQRTQQEDSAVYLCASSPRQGLLPEEAFFGQGTRLTVV.